Below are 7 T cell receptor beta chains sequenced from a single sample in a study of technical replicates of blood from a handful of donors. Profiled with immunoSEQ multiplex PCR; TCRdb holds only in-frame clones, not every one. In the table there are about 79,000 clones, 94% of which are singletons. Sequenced sample: T cells isolated from PBMCs. The receptor set was obtained from a human donor in good health.

CDR3 sequence (DNA): TGTGCCTGGAGTATTGGTTGGCCAAGGGGTTACGAGCAGTACTTC. It is translated as CAWSIGWPRGYEQYF. The J gene is TRBJ2-7, the V gene TRBV30; D perhaps matches TRBD1 (5 bases). The CDR3 has 15 amino acids. V lost 2 bases and J 4 bases, leaving 18 bases between the germline ends. Germline V lookup: CDR1 GTSNPN, CDR2 SVGIG (reference sequence).

The chain is built from TRBV2 and TRBJ2-3, with D maybe TRBD1 (6 bases). This CDR3 region has 13 residues. Germline CDR1 SNHLY, CDR2 FYNNEI. Trimming took off 6 bases at V and 8 bases at J, with 15 bases between the two ends. The CDR3 sequence: CASRADPQGTQYF. Written as DNA, the CDR3 is TGTGCCAGCAGGGCCGACCCACAGGGTACGCAGTATTTT.

The DNA of the CDR3 is TGTGCCAGCAGTGAAGCCGGGACTAGCGGGTTCGGGGATACGCAGTATTTT. Encoded protein: CASSEAGTSGFGDTQYF. This rearrangement joins TRBV6-1 to TRBJ2-3, with 12 positions matching TRBD2. The CDR3 contains 17 residues. Unmatched junction bases numbered 7, after V lost 0 bases and J lost 6 bases. Germline-derived CDR1 and CDR2 are MNHNS and SASEGT.

This chain links TRBV7-9 with TRBJ2-7; D might be TRBD1 (6 bases). This CDR3 comprises 17 residues. The germline V gene encodes CDR1 SEHNR and CDR2 FQNEAQ (reference sequence). V dropped 3 bases and J dropped 6 bases, with 24 bases sitting between them. CDR3 region: CASSLAQQGYVRGEQYF. The CDR3 DNA reads TGTGCCAGCAGCTTGGCACAACAGGGTTATGTTCGCGGCGAGCAGTACTTC.

This chain uses TRBV15 with TRBJ2-7, with 7 bases lining up with TRBD2. Trimming took 8 bases from V and 7 from J; bases not matched to a gene: 11. The germline CDR1 and CDR2 sequences are LNHNV and YYDKDF (reference sequence). This CDR3 contains 13 residues. The CDR3 loop reads CATGTLASEEQYF. DNA for the CDR3: TGTGCCACCGGTACACTAGCGTCAGAGGAGCAGTACTTC. Combining the CDR3 with reference TRBV15 and TRBJ2-7 gives the whole variable domain DAMVIQNPRYQVTQFGKPVTLSCSQTLNHNVMYWYQQKSSQAPKLLFHYYDKDFNNEADTPDNFQSRRPNTSFCFLDIRSPGLGDTAMYLCATGTLASEEQYFGPGTRLTVT.

This chain links TRBV2 with TRBJ2-7, with 11 bases identical to TRBD2. Per the germline V gene, CDR1 is SNHLY and CDR2 is FYNNEI. This CDR3 has 15 residues. V was pared by 5 bases and J by 5 bases, with 8 bases of the junction left unmatched. CDR3 in amino acids: CASSSLAGGPNEQYF. Written as DNA, the CDR3 is TGTGCCAGCAGTAGTCTAGCGGGAGGTCCTAACGAGCAGTACTTC.

The rearrangement uses TRBV7-8 and TRBJ2-3; no clear D gene. Germline-derived CDR1 and CDR2 are SGHVS and FQNEAQ. The CDR3 consists of 12 residues. The V end lost 1 base, the J end lost 6 bases, and 5 bases lay between the germline ends. DNA for the CDR3: TGTGCCAGCAGCTTAGGTGCGGATACGCAGTATTTT. This translates into CASSLGADTQYF. Full variable domain (remainder filled in from reference TRBV7-8 and TRBJ2-3): GAGVSQSPRYKVAKRGQDVALRCDPISGHVSLFWYQQALGQGPEFLTYFQNEAQLDKSGLPSDRFFAERPEGSVSTLKIQRTQQEDSAVYLCASSLGADTQYFGPGTRLTVL.